This entry describes one T cell receptor beta chain. What it binds is not known. This entry belongs to a study of beta chain features in type 1 diabetes. Study-wide points: Significant though moderate, a shortening of TCRB CDR3s appeared in all four CD4+ subsets of Type 1 diabetes patients.

Expressed TCRB transcripts were sequenced after all isolated RNA was converted to cDNA. Sequencing used immunoSEQ multiplex PCR; TCRdb keeps in-frame clones, though not all of them. The sample yields hundreds of thousands of clones, around 15% seen once. V gave up 3 bases and J gave up 2 bases; unmatched junction bases: 4. The CDR3 runs to 15 residues. Per germline, CDR1 SGHNT and CDR2 YYREEE (reference sequence). The chain carries TRBV5-4 and TRBJ1-2, with TRBD1 matching 10 bases. This clonotype originated in a man aged 25-40 years in good health. The sample comprised central memory CD4+ T cells from blood. This CDR3 reads CASSSRDRGNYGYTF. CDR3 nucleotide sequence: TGTGCCAGCAGCTCCCGGGACAGGGGAAACTATGGCTACACCTTC.